What follows are 13 T cell receptor beta chains derived from one specimen sequenced in a study of T cell repertoires in urothelial bladder cancer. Profiling relied on immunoSEQ multiplex PCR, and the TCRdb table lists in-frame clones only, not all of them. The table records around 6,400 clones, 71% of them present only once. Sample: tumor-infiltrating cells from bladder cancer. The receptors come from a human donor with urothelial carcinoma.

The V and J genes are TRBV6-6 and TRBJ1-4; D might be TRBD1 (6 bases). The CDR3 loop spans 15 amino acids. CDR1 is MNHNY, CDR2 SVGAGI, per germline (reference sequence). Trimming pared 6 bases from V and 3 bases from J, leaving 14 bases between. The CDR3 DNA reads as TGTGCCAGCAGAGGGGGAGACTACTCTAATGAAAAACTGTTTTTT. This gives the protein CASRGGDYSNEKLFF.

This clone was counted once. The chain links TRBV21-1 to TRBJ1-4. TRBV21-1 is listed as a pseudogene. This CDR3 has 20 amino acids. For the CDR3, the DNA is TGTGCCAGCAGCAAGTTTAAGTTGAGTTGGAGGGAATCAACTAATGAAAAACTGTTTTTT. Protein: CASSKFKLSWRESTNEKLFF.

The gene calls are TRBV2 and TRBJ2-1; 9 nucleotides agree with TRBD2. Germline assignment: CDR1 SNHLY and CDR2 FYNNEI. The V segment lost 2 bases and the J segment 8 bases; nucleotides outside the gene matches: 7. CDR3 size: 15 residues. The CDR3: CASSERAGGFDEQFF. Here the CDR3 DNA reads TGTGCCAGCAGTGAACGGGCGGGGGGGTTCGATGAGCAGTTCTTC.

This chain connects TRBV7-9 to TRBJ2-1; D is ambiguous. Germline V gene sequence: CDR1 SEHNR, CDR2 FQNEAQ (reference sequence). The length of the CDR3 is 16 residues. Trimming cost V 5 bases and J 0 bases, with 14 bases left between them. The CDR3 is CASSPPRASSYNEQFF. DNA for the CDR3: TGTGCCAGCAGCCCGCCCCGTGCGAGCTCCTACAATGAGCAGTTCTTC.

The chain uses TRBV5-4 and TRBJ2-1; 16 bases agree with TRBD2. Germline V CDR1 and CDR2: SGHNT, YYREEE (reference sequence). V dropped 4 bases and J dropped 9; count of bases not matched to a gene: 7. The CDR3 sequence is 16 residues long. DNA of the CDR3: TGTGCCAGCAGCGGGACTAGCGGGGGGGCCGTCAGTGAGCAGTTCTTC. Amino acids: CASSGTSGGAVSEQFF.

This chain joins TRBV27 and TRBJ2-1, with 10 bases lining up with TRBD2. This CDR3 spans 15 amino acids. Germline CDR1 MNHEY, CDR2 SMNVEV (reference sequence). V dropped 6 bases and J dropped 4; count of bases not matched to a gene: 6. The CDR3 sequence is CASSSIAGGYNEQFF. DNA of the CDR3: TGTGCCAGCAGCTCAATAGCGGGGGGATACAATGAGCAGTTCTTC.

There are a few counts of this clone. Relative to the germline gene, one junction end is altered; a read error may explain this. The chain recombines TRBV7-7 with TRBJ1-1; the D gene is possibly TRBD1 (5 bases). Germline V CDR1 and CDR2: SSHAT, FNYEAQ (reference sequence). The CDR3 extends over 16 amino acids. CDR3 amino acids: CASSPLGSGRVTEAFF. In DNA, the CDR3 is TGTGCTAGCAGCCCACTCGGTTCGGGGCGGGTAACTGAAGCTTTCTTT.

The chain recombines TRBV18 with TRBJ2-1; D is unclear. V was cut by 2 bases and J by 5 bases, with 1 base left in between. The CDR3 is 11 residues long. Germline loops: CDR1 KGHSH, CDR2 LQKENI. CDR3 coding DNA: TGTGCCAGCTCACCAGACAATGAGCAGTTCTTC. Its protein is CASSPDNEQFF.

This chain links TRBV5-1 with TRBJ1-3; D is perhaps TRBD1 (5 bases). Trimming took off 4 bases at V and 4 bases at J, with 24 bases between the two ends. Germline lookup yields CDR1 SGHRS and CDR2 YFSETQ. This CDR3 has 18 amino acids. CDR3 sequence (DNA): TGCGCCAGCAGCCCGCGAGAGGCAGGGTCCTCAAACGGAAACACCATATATTTT. This encodes CASSPREAGSSNGNTIYF.

The chain uses TRBV30 and TRBJ2-1; no reliable D call. Germline CDR1 is GTSNPN and CDR2 is SVGIG (reference sequence). V gave up 5 bases and J gave up 2 bases, with 10 bases separating them. This CDR3 spans 13 amino acids. CDR3 DNA: TGTGCCTGGGGCAGGCCGACCTACAATGAGCAGTTCTTC. Its translation is CAWGRPTYNEQFF.

V usage is TRBV7-2 and J usage is TRBJ2-2, with D uncertain. The CDR3 runs 14 residues. The V gene lost 2 bases and the J gene lost 3 bases, with 7 bases spanning the gap. Germline assignment: CDR1 SGHTA and CDR2 FQGNSA. The CDR3 DNA reads TGTGCCAGCAGCTTATCCCGCGACACCGGGGAGCTGTTTTTT. Translating it yields CASSLSRDTGELFF.

The chain has TRBV7-7 and TRBJ2-2, with TRBD2 as a possible D gene (6 bases). Trimming left V 4 bases short and J 6 bases short, with 9 bases between. CDR1 is SSHAT and CDR2 is FNYEAQ in the germline V gene (reference sequence). CDR3 size: 13 residues. CDR3 residues: CASSYGTSGELFF. CDR3 nucleotides: TGTGCCAGCAGCTATGGGACTTCCGGGGAGCTGTTTTTT.

This rearrangement joins TRBV5-5 to TRBJ1-6; D is unclear. The V and J ends lost 2 bases and 0 bases respectively, with 6 bases between them. The CDR3 sequence is 15 residues long. Germline lookup yields CDR1 SGHKS and CDR2 YYEKEE (reference sequence). CDR3 DNA sequence: TGTGCCAGCAGCTTTCAGAGCTCCTATAATTCACCCCTCCACTTT. It is translated as CASSFQSSYNSPLHF.